This passage covers 2 T cell receptor beta chains from one sample sequenced in a study of blood T cell repertoires in COVID-19. Measured with immunoSEQ multiplex PCR; TCRdb has only the in-frame clones, and not every one. Here the sample spans some 200,000 clones, 88% being singletons. What was sequenced was peripheral blood. The receptor source for this set is a man aged 70-80 years with acute or convalescent COVID-19.

This rearrangement joins TRBV7-6 to TRBJ2-1, with 9 bases that match TRBD2. The CDR3 runs 18 residues. Per the germline V gene, CDR1 is SGHVS and CDR2 is FNYEAQ. After removal of 1 base from V and 0 bases from J, the junction contained 7 bases not matched to a gene. Here the CDR3 DNA reads TGTGCCAGCAGCTTAGTGGCTAGCGGGGCTAGCTCCTACAATGAGCAGTTCTTC. Protein sequence: CASSLVASGASSYNEQFF. Looking up the rest from reference TRBV7-6 and TRBJ2-1 gives the full variable domain: GAGVSQSPRYKVTKRGQDVALRCDPISGHVSLYWYRQALGQGPEFLTYFNYEAQQDKSGLPNDRFSAERPEGSISTLTIQRTEQRDSAMYRCASSLVASGASSYNEQFFGPGTRLTVL.

The V gene is TRBV30, the J gene TRBJ1-1; possible D gene TRBD1, 5 bases. From germline, CDR1 is GTSNPN and CDR2 SVGIG (reference sequence). Trimming cost V 4 bases and J 1 base, with 7 bases left between them. CDR3 length: 12 residues. The CDR3 reads CAWNRGNTEAFF. For the CDR3, the DNA is TGTGCCTGGAATAGGGGGAACACTGAAGCTTTCTTT. The full variable domain, in which reference TRBV30 and TRBJ1-1 provide the parts outside the CDR3, is SQTIHQWPATLVQPVGSPLSLECTVEGTSNPNLYWYRQAAGRGLQLLFYSVGIGQISSEVPQNLSASRPQDRQFILSSKKLLLSDSGFYLCAWNRGNTEAFFGQGTRLTVV.